Sequencing of this T cell receptor (beta chain) was carried out in a study of cytotoxic CD8 clonotypes in ibrutinib-treated CLL. Study-level background: There were roughly twelve relapsed/refractory patients and about 15 treatment-naive patients, and 17 to 18 were IGHV unmutated. Partial responders about 25, complete 2; about twelve progressed and about 15 stayed in remission by median around 71 months. Study-wide findings and caveats: The clonality went up when patients responded to ibrutinib and dropped back toward baseline at progression. Researchers report that baseline clonality outpaced age-matched healthy donors and tracked circulating CD8+ T-cell counts.

This clone was found once. Antigen unknown. The assay was immunoSEQ multiplex PCR, and TCRdb's table has in-frame clones only and misses some. The sample lists some 130,000 clones, 80% to 90% occurring once. The V end lost 3 bases, the J end lost 5 bases, and 8 bases lay between the germline ends. The CDR3 is 12 amino acids. Germline V gene lookup returns CDR1 SGDLS and CDR2 YYNGEE. This specimen consisted of PBMCs, obtained after 24 months of ibrutinib treatment. The receptor was derived from a human donor with chronic lymphocytic leukemia. This chain uses TRBV9 with TRBJ1-2; D is uncertain. The CDR3 loop is CASSGGGYGYTF. CDR3 bases: TGTGCCAGCAGCGGAGGAGGTTATGGCTACACCTTC.